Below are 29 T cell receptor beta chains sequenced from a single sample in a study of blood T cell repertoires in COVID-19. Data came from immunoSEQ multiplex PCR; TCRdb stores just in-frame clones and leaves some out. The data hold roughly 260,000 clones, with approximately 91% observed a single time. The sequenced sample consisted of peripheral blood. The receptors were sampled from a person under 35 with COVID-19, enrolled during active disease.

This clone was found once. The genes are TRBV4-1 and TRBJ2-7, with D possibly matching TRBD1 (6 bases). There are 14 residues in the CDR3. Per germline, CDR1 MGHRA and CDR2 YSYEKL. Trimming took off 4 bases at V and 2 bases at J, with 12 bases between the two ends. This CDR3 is CASSRERGTYEQYF. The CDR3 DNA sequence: TGCGCCAGCAGCCGGGAGAGGGGGACCTACGAGCAGTACTTC.

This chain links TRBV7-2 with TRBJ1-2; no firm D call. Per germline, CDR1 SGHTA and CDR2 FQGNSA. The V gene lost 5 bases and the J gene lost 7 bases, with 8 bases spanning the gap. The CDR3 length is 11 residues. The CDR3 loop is CASSKGSGYTF. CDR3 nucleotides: TGTGCCAGCAGCAAAGGGAGTGGCTACACCTTC.

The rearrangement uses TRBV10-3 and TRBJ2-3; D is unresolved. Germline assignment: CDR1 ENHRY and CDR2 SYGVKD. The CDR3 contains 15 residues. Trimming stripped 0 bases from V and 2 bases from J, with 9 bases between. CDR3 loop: CAISESGGYTDTQYF. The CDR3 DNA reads TGTGCCATCAGTGAGTCAGGCGGCTACACAGATACGCAGTATTTT.

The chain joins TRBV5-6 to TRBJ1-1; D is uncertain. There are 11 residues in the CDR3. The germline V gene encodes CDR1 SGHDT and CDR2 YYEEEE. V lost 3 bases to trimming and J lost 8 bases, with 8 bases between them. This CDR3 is CASSSAIEAFF. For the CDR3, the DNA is TGTGCCAGCAGCTCCGCGATCGAAGCTTTCTTT.

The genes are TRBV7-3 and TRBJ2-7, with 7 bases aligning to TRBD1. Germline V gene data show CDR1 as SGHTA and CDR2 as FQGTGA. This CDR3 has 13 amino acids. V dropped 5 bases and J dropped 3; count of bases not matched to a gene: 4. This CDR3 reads CASSPGTVYEQYF. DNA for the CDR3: TGTGCCAGCAGCCCCGGGACAGTCTACGAGCAGTACTTC.

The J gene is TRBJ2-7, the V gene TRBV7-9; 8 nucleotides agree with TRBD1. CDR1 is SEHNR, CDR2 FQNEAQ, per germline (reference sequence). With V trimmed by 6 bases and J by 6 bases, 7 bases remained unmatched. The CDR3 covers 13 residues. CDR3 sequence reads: CASRPLDRVEQYF. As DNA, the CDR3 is TGTGCCAGCAGGCCCCTGGACAGGGTCGAGCAGTACTTC.

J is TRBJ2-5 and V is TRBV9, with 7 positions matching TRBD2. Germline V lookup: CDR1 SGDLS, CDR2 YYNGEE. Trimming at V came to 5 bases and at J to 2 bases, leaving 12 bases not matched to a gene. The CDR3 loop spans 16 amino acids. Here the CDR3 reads CASSPGTTIRQETQYF. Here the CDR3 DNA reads TGTGCCAGCAGTCCTGGGACTACCATTAGGCAAGAGACCCAGTACTTC.

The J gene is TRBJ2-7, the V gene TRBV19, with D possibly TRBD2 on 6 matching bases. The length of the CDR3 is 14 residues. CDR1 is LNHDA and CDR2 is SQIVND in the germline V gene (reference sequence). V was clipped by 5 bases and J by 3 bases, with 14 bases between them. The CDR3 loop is CASSPGLKHYEQYF. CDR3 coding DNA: TGTGCCAGTAGTCCGGGACTGAAACACTACGAGCAGTACTTC.

CDR3 sequence: CASSPRGSYNEQFF. CDR3 DNA sequence: TGTGCCAGCAGCCCACGGGGCTCCTACAATGAGCAGTTCTTC. The rearrangement joins TRBV3-1 (or the pseudogene TRBV3-2) to TRBJ2-1, with D possibly TRBD2 on 5 matching bases. The CDR3 has 14 amino acids. Germline V gene sequence: CDR1 LGHDT, CDR2 YNNKEL (reference sequence). Trimming removed 4 bases at V and 0 bases at J, with 7 bases between.

The CDR3 sequence: CASSIPGTAYEQYF. CDR3 nucleotides: TGTGCCAGCAGCATACCTGGGACAGCCTACGAGCAGTACTTC. V gene TRBV6-6 combines with J gene TRBJ2-7; 7 nucleotides agree with TRBD1. Trimming took 6 bases from V and 2 from J; bases not matched to a gene: 7. This CDR3 is built from 14 residues. In germline, CDR1 is MNHNY, CDR2 SVGAGI (reference sequence).

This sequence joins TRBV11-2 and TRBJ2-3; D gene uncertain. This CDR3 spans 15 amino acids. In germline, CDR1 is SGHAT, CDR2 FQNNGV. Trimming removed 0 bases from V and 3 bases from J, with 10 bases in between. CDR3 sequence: CASSLDPYGTDTQYF. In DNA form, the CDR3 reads TGTGCCAGCAGCTTAGATCCCTACGGTACAGATACGCAGTATTTT.

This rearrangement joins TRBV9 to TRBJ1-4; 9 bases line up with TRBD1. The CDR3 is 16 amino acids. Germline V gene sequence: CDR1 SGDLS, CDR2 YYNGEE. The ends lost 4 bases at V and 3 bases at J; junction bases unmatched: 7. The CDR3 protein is CASSMTGGAANEKLFF. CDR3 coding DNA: TGTGCCAGCAGCATGACAGGGGGGGCAGCTAATGAAAAACTGTTTTTT.

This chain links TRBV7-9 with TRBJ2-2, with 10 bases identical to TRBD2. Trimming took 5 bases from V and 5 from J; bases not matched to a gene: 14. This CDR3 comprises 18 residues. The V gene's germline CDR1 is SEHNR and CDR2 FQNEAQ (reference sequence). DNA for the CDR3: TGTGCCAGCAGCCGCTCGAACTTAGCGGGAGGTAGGACCGGGGAGCTGTTTTTT. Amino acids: CASSRSNLAGGRTGELFF.

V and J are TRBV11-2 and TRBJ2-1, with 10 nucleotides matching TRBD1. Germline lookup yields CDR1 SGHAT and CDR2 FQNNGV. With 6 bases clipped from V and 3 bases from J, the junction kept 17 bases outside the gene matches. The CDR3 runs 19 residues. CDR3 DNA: TGTGCCAGCAGACGGCCGGGACAGGGGTCCTCGGGGCTCTACAATGAGCAGTTCTTC. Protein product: CASRRPGQGSSGLYNEQFF. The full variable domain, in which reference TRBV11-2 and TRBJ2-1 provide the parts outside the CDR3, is EAGVAQSPRYKIIEKRQSVAFWCNPISGHATLYWYQQILGQGPKLLIQFQNNGVVDDSQLPKDRFSAERLKGVDSTLKIQPAKLEDSAVYLCASRRPGQGSSGLYNEQFFGPGTRLTVL.

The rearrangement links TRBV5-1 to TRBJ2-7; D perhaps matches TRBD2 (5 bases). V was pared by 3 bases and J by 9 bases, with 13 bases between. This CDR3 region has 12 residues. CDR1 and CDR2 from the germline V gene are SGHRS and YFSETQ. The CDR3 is CASSSDSLGQYF. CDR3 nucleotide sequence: TGCGCCAGCAGCTCGGACTCGCTCGGGCAGTACTTC. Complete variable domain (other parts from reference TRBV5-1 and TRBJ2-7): KAGVTQTPRYLIKTRGQQVTLSCSPISGHRSVSWYQQTPGQGLQFLFEYFSETQRNKGNFPGRFSGRQFSNSRSEMNVSTLELGDSALYLCASSSDSLGQYFGPGTRLTVT.

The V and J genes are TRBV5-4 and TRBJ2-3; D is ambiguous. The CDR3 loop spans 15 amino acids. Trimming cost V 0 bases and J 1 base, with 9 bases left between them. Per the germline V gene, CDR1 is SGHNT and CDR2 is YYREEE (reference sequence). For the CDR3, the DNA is TGTGCCAGCAGCTTGGTGGGCTTCGGCACAGATACGCAGTATTTT. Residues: CASSLVGFGTDTQYF.

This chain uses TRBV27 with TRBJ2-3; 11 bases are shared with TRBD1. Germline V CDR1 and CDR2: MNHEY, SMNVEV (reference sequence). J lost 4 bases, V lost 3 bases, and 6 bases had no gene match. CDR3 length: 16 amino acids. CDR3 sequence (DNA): TGTGCCAGCAGTTTGTGGACAGGGGGCTTCGCAGATACGCAGTATTTT. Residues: CASSLWTGGFADTQYF.

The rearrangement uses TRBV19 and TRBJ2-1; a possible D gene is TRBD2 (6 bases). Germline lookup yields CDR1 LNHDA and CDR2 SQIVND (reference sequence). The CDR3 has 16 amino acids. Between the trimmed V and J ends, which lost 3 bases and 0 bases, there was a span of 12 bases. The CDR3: CASSIGGSSSYNEQFF. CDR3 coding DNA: TGTGCCAGTAGTATCGGGGGTTCGAGCTCCTACAATGAGCAGTTCTTC.

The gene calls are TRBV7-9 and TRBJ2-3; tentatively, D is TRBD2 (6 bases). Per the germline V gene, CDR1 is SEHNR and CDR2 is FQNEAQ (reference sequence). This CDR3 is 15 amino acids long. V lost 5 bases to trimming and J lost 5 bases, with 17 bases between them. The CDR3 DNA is TGTGCCAGCAGCCCCGGGGGTCTTTTGGGAGATACGCAGTATTTT. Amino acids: CASSPGGLLGDTQYF.

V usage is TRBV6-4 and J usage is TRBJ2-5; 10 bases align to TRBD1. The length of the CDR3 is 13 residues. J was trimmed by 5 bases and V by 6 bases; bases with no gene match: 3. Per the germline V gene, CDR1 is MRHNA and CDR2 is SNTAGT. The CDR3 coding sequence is TGTGCCAGCAGCACGGACAGGGGGGAGACCCAGTACTTC. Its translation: CASSTDRGETQYF.

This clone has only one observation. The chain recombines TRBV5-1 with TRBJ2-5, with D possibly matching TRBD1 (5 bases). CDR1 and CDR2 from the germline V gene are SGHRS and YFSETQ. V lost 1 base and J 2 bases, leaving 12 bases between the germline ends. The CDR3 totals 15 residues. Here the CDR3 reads CASSLSGHSQETQYF. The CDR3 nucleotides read TGCGCCAGCAGCTTGAGTGGACACAGTCAAGAGACCCAGTACTTC.

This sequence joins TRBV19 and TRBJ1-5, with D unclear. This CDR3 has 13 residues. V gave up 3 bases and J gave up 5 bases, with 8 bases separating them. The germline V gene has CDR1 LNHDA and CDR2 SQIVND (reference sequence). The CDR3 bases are TGTGCCAGTAGTATTCCAGTTTATCAGCCCCAGCATTTT. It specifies CASSIPVYQPQHF.

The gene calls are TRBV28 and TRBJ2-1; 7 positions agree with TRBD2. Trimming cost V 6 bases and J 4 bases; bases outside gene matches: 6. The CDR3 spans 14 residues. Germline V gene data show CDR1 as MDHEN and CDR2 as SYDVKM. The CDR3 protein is CASSGLAVYNEQFF. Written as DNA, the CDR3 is TGTGCCAGCAGCGGGCTAGCGGTTTACAATGAGCAGTTCTTC.

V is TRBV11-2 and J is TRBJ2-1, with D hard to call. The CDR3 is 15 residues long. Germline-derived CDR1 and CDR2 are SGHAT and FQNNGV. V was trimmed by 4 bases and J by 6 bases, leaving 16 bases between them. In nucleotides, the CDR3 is TGTGCCAGCAGCTCCCACGGAGCAGCTAGCAATGAGCAGTTCTTC. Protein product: CASSSHGAASNEQFF.

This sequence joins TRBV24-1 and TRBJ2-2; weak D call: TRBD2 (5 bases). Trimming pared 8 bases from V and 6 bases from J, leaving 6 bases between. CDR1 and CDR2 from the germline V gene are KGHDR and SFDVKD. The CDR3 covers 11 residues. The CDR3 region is CATTGAGELFF. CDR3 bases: TGTGCCACCACCGGGGCCGGGGAGCTGTTTTTT.

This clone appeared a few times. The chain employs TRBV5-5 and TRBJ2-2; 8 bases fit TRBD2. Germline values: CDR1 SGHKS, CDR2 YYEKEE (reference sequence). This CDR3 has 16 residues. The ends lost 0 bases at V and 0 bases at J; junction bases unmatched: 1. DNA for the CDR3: TGTGCCAGCAGCTTGGAAGCGGGAGCGAACACCGGGGAGCTGTTTTTT. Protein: CASSLEAGANTGELFF.

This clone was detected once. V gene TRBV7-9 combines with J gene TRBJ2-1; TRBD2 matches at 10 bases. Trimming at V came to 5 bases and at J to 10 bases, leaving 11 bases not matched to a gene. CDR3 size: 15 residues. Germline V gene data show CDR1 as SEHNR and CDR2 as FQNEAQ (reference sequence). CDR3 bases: TGTGCCAGCAGCCGCACTAGCGGGAACTCAAGAGAGCAGTTCTTC. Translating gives CASSRTSGNSREQFF. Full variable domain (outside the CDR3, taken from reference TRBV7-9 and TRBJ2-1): DTGVSQNPRHKITKRGQNVTFRCDPISEHNRLYWYRQTLGQGPEFLTYFQNEAQLEKSRLLSDRFSAERPKGSFSTLEIQRTEQGDSAMYLCASSRTSGNSREQFFGPGTRLTVL.

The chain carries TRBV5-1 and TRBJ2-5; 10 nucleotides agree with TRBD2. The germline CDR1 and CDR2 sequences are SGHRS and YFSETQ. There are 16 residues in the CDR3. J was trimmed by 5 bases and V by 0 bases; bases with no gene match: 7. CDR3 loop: CASSLGSGRAWETQYF. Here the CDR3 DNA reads TGCGCCAGCAGCTTGGGGAGCGGGAGGGCCTGGGAGACCCAGTACTTC.

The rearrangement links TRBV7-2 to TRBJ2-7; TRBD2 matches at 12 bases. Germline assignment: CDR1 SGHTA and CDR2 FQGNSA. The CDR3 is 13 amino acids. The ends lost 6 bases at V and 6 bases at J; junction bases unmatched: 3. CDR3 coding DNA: TGTGCCAGCAGTTGGACTAGCGGGGTCGAGCAGTACTTC. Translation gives CASSWTSGVEQYF.